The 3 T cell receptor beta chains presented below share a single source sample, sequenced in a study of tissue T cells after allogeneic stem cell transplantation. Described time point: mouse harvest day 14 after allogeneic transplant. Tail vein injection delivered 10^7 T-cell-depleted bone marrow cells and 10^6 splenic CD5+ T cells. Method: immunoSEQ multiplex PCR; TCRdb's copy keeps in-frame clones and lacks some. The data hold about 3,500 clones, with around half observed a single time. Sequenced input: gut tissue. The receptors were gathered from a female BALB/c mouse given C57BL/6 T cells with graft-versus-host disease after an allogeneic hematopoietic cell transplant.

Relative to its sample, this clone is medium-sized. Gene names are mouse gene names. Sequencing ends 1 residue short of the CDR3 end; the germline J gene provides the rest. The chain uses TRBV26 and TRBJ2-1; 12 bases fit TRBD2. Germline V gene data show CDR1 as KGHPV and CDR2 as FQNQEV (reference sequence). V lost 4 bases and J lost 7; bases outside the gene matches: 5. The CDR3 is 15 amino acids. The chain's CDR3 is CASSRLGGRWAEQFF. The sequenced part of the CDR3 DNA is TGTGCCAGCAGTCGACTGGGGGGGCGCTGGGCTGAGCAGTTC.

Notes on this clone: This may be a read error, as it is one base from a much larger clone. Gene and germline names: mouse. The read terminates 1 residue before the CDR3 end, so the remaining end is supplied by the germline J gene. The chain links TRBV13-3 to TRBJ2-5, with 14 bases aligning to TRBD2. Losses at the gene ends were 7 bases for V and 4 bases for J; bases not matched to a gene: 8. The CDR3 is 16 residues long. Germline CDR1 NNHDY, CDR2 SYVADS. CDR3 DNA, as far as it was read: TGTGCCAGCGGTGGGGGACTGGGGGGGCGCGAAGACACCCAGTAC. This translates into CASGGGLGGREDTQY. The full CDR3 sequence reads CASGGGLGGREDTQYF.

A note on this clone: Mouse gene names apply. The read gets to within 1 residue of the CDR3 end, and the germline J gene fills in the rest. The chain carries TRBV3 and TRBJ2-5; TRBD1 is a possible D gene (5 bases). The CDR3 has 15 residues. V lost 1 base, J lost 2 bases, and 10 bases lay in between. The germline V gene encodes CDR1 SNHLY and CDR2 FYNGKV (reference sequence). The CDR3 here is CASSLVQGGQDTQYF. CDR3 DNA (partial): TGTGCCAGCAGCTTAGTTCAGGGTGGCCAAGACACCCAGTAC.